This T cell receptor (beta chain) appears in the sequencing data of a study of CD8 T cells in ankylosing spondylitis. MiXCR was run by TCRdb on the 5' RACE reads, yielding one entry per CDR3 protein. The sample records roughly 280,000 distinct CDR3 sequences, roughly 20% being singletons. V was shortened by 4 bases and J by 4 bases, with 11 bases between the two germline ends. This CDR3 contains 14 residues. The germline V gene has CDR1 LGHDT and CDR2 YNNKEL (reference sequence). The sequenced sample was blood, either unsorted or a sorted T cell fraction (not recorded which). The receptor's source is a male donor with ankylosing spondylitis or in good health (not recorded which). J is TRBJ1-3 and V is TRBV3-1, with a possible D match to TRBD1 (5 bases). In nucleotides, the CDR3 is TGTGCCAGCAGCCCTTCGCAGGGAGGAAACACCATATATTTT. It encodes CASSPSQGGNTIYF.